This TCR beta chain was observed in a study of monozygotic twins with inflammatory bowel disease. Incorporation of UMIs carrying a 6-nucleotide sample barcode was performed by template switching. With the 5' RACE reads reprocessed, TCRdb shows one record per CDR3 protein and no DNA. This sample's table has some 130,000 distinct CDR3 sequences. A remark on this clonotype: Its antigen is as yet unknown.

Germline V gives CDR1 KGHDR, CDR2 SFDVKD. The CDR3 runs to 22 residues. Study observations and caveats: For IBD, no single strong associated signal or clonotype was supported. The sharing of clonotypes with others was lower in IBD patients than in healthy twins, especially with disease activity.

This rearrangement joins TRBV24-1 to TRBJ2-1; TCRdb names TRBD1, which stays unverified in the absence of DNA. Sequencing was performed on blood. This sequence was found in a human donor with ulcerative colitis or Crohn's disease, or a healthy co-twin of an affected twin (not recorded which). The CDR3 sequence: CATSDPHLPERTGKSSYNEQFF.